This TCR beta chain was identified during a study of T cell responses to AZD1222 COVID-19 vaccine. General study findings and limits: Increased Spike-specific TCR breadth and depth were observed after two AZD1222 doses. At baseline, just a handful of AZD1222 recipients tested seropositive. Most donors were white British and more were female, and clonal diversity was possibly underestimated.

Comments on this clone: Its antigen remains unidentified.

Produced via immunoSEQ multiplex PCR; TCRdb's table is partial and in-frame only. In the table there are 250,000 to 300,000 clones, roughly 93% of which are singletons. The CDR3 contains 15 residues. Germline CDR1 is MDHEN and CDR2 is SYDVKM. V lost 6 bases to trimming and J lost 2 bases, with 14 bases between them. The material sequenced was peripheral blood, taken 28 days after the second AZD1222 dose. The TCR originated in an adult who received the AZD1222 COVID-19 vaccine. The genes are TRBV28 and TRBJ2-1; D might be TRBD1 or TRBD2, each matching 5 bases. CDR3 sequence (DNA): TGTGCCAGCAGCTCCGGGACCGGAGCCTACAATGAGCAGTTCTTC. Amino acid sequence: CASSSGTGAYNEQFF.